This TCR beta chain was observed in a study of molecular identifiers for immune sequencing clone quantification. Libraries of naive CD8 cells were prepared from approximately 20,000 to 1,000,000 sorted cells using 10%, 30% or 50% RNA. Sorting recovered naive CD8 T cells on a CD8+CD4-CCR7+CD45RA+ profile. Losses at the gene ends were 8 bases for V and 5 bases for J; bases not matched to a gene: 13. Germline loops: CDR1 KGHSY, CDR2 FQNENV. CDR3 length equals 15 residues. Details on this clonotype: Its antigen is as yet unknown. This may come from a read error, since a much larger clone is one base off.

Previously published methods and listed TCR primers were used for the bulk TCR libraries. A single record per CDR3 protein comes from TCRdb applying MiXCR to the PCR reads. The profile shows 550,000 to 750,000 distinct CDR3 sequences, 20% of them singletons. Study-level results: Over 99% of effector molecules, but under 1% in naive cells, were held by clones with more than 20 RNA copies.

The chain uses TRBV16 and TRBJ2-7; TRBD1 matches 9 bases. This clonotype originated in a human donor in good health. Some libraries in this study had Jurkat cell RNA spiked in. The sample comprised naive CD8+ T cells from blood, with Jurkat cell RNA spiked in. Specified subset: FACS-sorted CD8+CD4-CCR7+CD45RA+ naive T cells. CDR3 region: CASGQAPGQGDEQYF. The CDR3 coding sequence is TGTGCCAGCGGTCAAGCTCCGGGACAGGGCGACGAGCAGTACTTC.